The source of this T cell receptor (beta chain) is a study of Ad26.COV2.S vaccination and SARS-CoV-2 variants. Turning to the study itself: Ad26.COV2.S was injected intramuscularly once or twice, 56 days apart.

Concerning this clone: Its matching antigen is unknown.

Study findings and constraints: TCR breadth and depth estimates may have understated total T cell responses.

Data came from immunoSEQ multiplex PCR; TCRdb stores just in-frame clones and leaves some out. Among around 420,000 clones listed, around nine tenths were seen once. Treatment meaning: 15 to 20 received Ad26.COV2.S at low or high dose, single or two shots; 5 received placebo; per-sample allocation not given. Sample collection was performed on day 63 after the first vaccine or placebo injection. The CDR3 is made up of 16 amino acids. The V end was cut by 2 bases, the J end by 5 bases, with 16 bases between. Germline loops: CDR1 SGHTA, CDR2 FQGTGA. The rearrangement links TRBV7-3 to TRBJ2-1, with D maybe TRBD1 (6 bases). This TCR was sampled from a person aged 18 to 59 who received the Ad26.COV2.S COVID-19 vaccine or a placebo. This specimen was peripheral blood, taken in a trial of Ad26.COV2.S vaccine versus placebo. CDR3 loop: CASSLVHRDTDNEQFF. CDR3 DNA sequence: TGTGCCAGCAGCTTAGTACACCGGGACACCGACAATGAGCAGTTCTTC.